A single sample gave rise to the 7 T cell receptor beta chains below, sequenced in a study of cytomegalovirus exposure and HLA in healthy donors. The PCR was carried out with 60 Vbeta primers and 13 Jbeta primers. Here immunoSEQ multiplex PCR was the method, and the copy in TCRdb shows in-frame clones only, minus some. The sample carries 100,000 to 150,000 clones, less than 85% recorded once. The sample comprised PBMCs. Every receptor here comes from a woman aged 35 to 49 in good health and CMV-seropositive.

The chain recombines TRBV5-1 with TRBJ1-1; possibly TRBD1 for D (6 bases). Germline V gives CDR1 SGHRS, CDR2 YFSETQ. V lost 0 bases to trimming and J lost 4 bases, with 7 bases between them. The CDR3 contains 13 residues. CDR3 sequence reads: CASSLADSTEAFF. In DNA form, the CDR3 reads TGCGCCAGCAGCTTGGCGGACAGCACTGAAGCTTTCTTT.

The chain joins TRBV7-2 to TRBJ2-1; TRBD1 agrees at 10 bases. The CDR3 covers 12 residues. Germline CDR1 SGHTA, CDR2 FQGNSA. V lost 0 bases and J lost 16; bases outside the gene matches: 3. CDR3 sequence (DNA): TGTGCCAGCAGCTTAGCTCGGGACAGGGGATTCTTC. Its translation is CASSLARDRGFF.

In this sample, this clone turned up a few times. This chain uses TRBV19 with TRBJ1-5; no reliable D call. This CDR3 contains 15 residues. Germline assignment: CDR1 LNHDA and CDR2 SQIVND (reference sequence). V was trimmed by 6 bases and J by 2 bases, leaving 14 bases between them. The CDR3 DNA follows: TGTGCCAGTAGACCCCAGACGAGGGGCAATCAGCCCCAGCATTTT. It translates to CASRPQTRGNQPQHF.

V is TRBV7-8 and J is TRBJ2-6; D possibly corresponds to TRBD1 (6 bases). Germline CDR1 reads SGHVS; CDR2 reads FQNEAQ. Trimming took 2 bases from V and 4 from J, leaving 9 bases between them. The CDR3 spans 15 residues. The CDR3 is CASSLSGVGANVLTF. The CDR3, as DNA: TGTGCCAGCAGCTTATCAGGGGTAGGGGCCAACGTCCTGACTTTC.

This clone has only a few counts. The J gene is TRBJ2-5, the V gene TRBV25-1; maybe TRBD2 (5 bases). This CDR3 is built from 15 residues. Trimming removed 0 bases from V and 1 base from J, with 9 bases in between. The V gene's germline CDR1 is MGHDK and CDR2 SYGVNS. CDR3 DNA sequence: TGTGCCAGCAGTGAATACGGCCTAGCCCAAGAGACCCAGTACTTC. This gives the protein CASSEYGLAQETQYF.

This chain links TRBV11-1 with TRBJ2-2; no reliable D call. This CDR3 has 15 residues. Germline V lookup: CDR1 SGHAT, CDR2 FQDESV (reference sequence). The V end lost 1 base, the J end lost 5 bases, and 11 bases lay between the germline ends. CDR3 amino acids: CASSLGGGPTGELFF. The CDR3 DNA follows: TGTGCCAGCAGCTTAGGCGGCGGTCCGACCGGGGAGCTGTTTTTT.

This sequence joins TRBV21-1 and TRBJ1-1. TRBV21-1 is marked as a pseudogene. CDR3 length: 17 residues. CDR3 protein: CASSKVFFFRGITEAFF. In DNA, the CDR3 is TGTGCCAGCAGCAAAGTCTTTTTTTTTCGGGGAATAACTGAAGCTTTCTTT.